The source of this T cell receptor beta chain is a study of response to subunit inactivated influenza vaccine. This clonotype was recorded a few times. Its antigen is currently unknown. The CDR3 has 16 amino acids. From germline, CDR1 is SQVTM and CDR2 ANQGSEA. Losses at the gene ends were 4 bases for V and 6 bases for J; bases not matched to a gene: 8. Via MiXCR, TCRdb re-called the RT-PCR reads, giving one row per CDR3 protein. This sample carries roughly 520,000 distinct CDR3 sequences, 25% of them seen once, and the ten largest clones take approximately 2%. Study-wide findings and caveats: T cells newly recruited by each seasonal influenza vaccination are few, the authors suggested.

The material sequenced was CD4+ T cells sorted from PBMCs, taken around 5 days after vaccination. The V gene is TRBV29-1, the J gene TRBJ2-1; TRBD2 aligns across 14 bases. The TCR originated in a man over 45 who received an inactivated influenza vaccine. The DNA for the CDR3 is TGCAGCGTTGGTTCAGCGGGACTAGCGGGAGTCAATGAGCAGTTCTTC. It codes for CSVGSAGLAGVNEQFF.